A selection of T cell receptor beta chains follows, all from one sample in a study of chemoradiotherapy in HPV16-positive cancers. The data were produced by immunoSEQ multiplex PCR, yet TCRdb's version contains in-frame clones alone and is incomplete. Counted here are over 10,000 clones, around four fifths occurring once; the ten biggest clones make up around 2.4%. The specimen was obtained from a patient who underwent chemoradiotherapy. Receptors originate from a human donor with HPV-associated anogenital cancer. Both conserved end residues are part of each CDR3. The D gene is left open where the match is weak. Where a row states a size, it is once, few, many or the class of an expanded clone; other rows omit it.

v_call: TRBV19; j_call: TRBJ1-1; clone_size: .; d_call: .; cdr3_length: 14; cdr3_aa: CASSIGQANTEAFF; cdr3_nt: TGTGCCAGTAGTATCGGTCAGGCGAACACTGAAGCTTTCTTT
v_call: TRBV7-9; j_call: TRBJ1-2; clone_size: .; d_call: .; cdr3_length: 14; cdr3_aa: CASSLQQGLYGYTF; cdr3_nt: TGTGCCAGCAGCTTACAACAGGGCCTCTATGGCTACACCTTC
v_call: TRBV12-5; j_call: TRBJ2-5; clone_size: .; d_call: .; cdr3_length: 14; cdr3_aa: CASGRLQGQETQYF; cdr3_nt: TGTGCTAGTGGCCGCCTACAGGGCCAGGAGACCCAGTACTTC
v_call: TRBV25-1; j_call: TRBJ1-3; clone_size: .; d_call: .; cdr3_length: 14; cdr3_aa: CASSERGEGDTIYF; cdr3_nt: TGTGCCAGCAGTGAAAGGGGAGAGGGGGACACCATATATTTT
v_call: TRBV7-9; j_call: TRBJ1-1; clone_size: .; d_call: TRBD1; cdr3_length: 16; cdr3_aa: CASSFGQGLGNTEAFF; cdr3_nt: TGTGCCAGCAGCTTCGGACAGGGCTTGGGGAACACTGAAGCTTTCTTT
v_call: TRBV5-1; j_call: TRBJ1-2; clone_size: .; d_call: .; cdr3_length: 14; cdr3_aa: CASSLVGAGDGYTF; cdr3_nt: TGCGCCAGCAGCTTGGTGGGGGCCGGAGATGGCTACACCTTC
v_call: TRBV14; j_call: TRBJ1-2; clone_size: once; d_call: .; cdr3_length: 14; cdr3_aa: CASSQDWGDYGYTF; cdr3_nt: TGTGCCAGCAGCCAAGACTGGGGGGACTATGGCTACACCTTC
v_call: TRBV6-5; j_call: TRBJ1-2; clone_size: .; d_call: TRBD1; cdr3_length: 14; cdr3_aa: CASSYRGQADGYTF; cdr3_nt: TGTGCCAGCAGTTACAGGGGGCAGGCCGATGGCTACACCTTC
v_call: TRBV14; j_call: TRBJ2-3; clone_size: once; d_call: TRBD2; cdr3_length: 15; cdr3_aa: CASSQQTSGLDTQYF; cdr3_nt: TGTGCCAGCAGCCAACAGACTAGCGGGCTAGATACGCAGTATTTT
v_call: TRBV6-1; j_call: TRBJ2-6; clone_size: .; d_call: .; cdr3_length: 14; cdr3_aa: CASRAGAGANVLTF; cdr3_nt: TGTGCCAGCAGGGCGGGGGCCGGGGCCAACGTCCTGACTTTC
v_call: TRBV18; j_call: TRBJ2-5; clone_size: .; d_call: TRBD1; cdr3_length: 15; cdr3_aa: CASSPWTGAQETQYF; cdr3_nt: TGTGCCAGCTCGCCATGGACAGGGGCCCAAGAGACCCAGTACTTC
v_call: TRBV6-1; j_call: TRBJ1-4; clone_size: .; d_call: TRBD1; cdr3_length: 15; cdr3_aa: CASSELGARGKKLFF; cdr3_nt: TGTGCCAGCAGTGAACTAGGGGCCAGGGGGAAAAAACTGTTTTTT
v_call: TRBV2; j_call: TRBJ2-7; clone_size: .; d_call: TRBD1; cdr3_length: 15; cdr3_aa: CASSEGGTDSYEQYF; cdr3_nt: TGTGCCAGCAGTGAAGGGGGGACAGATTCCTACGAGCAGTACTTC
v_call: TRBV5-4; j_call: TRBJ2-7; clone_size: .; d_call: TRBD1; cdr3_length: 15; cdr3_aa: CASSPGGAVGYEQYF; cdr3_nt: TGTGCCAGCAGCCCAGGGGGCGCGGTGGGGTACGAGCAGTACTTC
v_call: TRBV7-2; j_call: TRBJ1-5; clone_size: few; d_call: .; cdr3_length: 13; cdr3_aa: CASSQDGPQPQHF; cdr3_nt: TGTGCCAGCAGCCAGGACGGGCCGCAGCCCCAGCATTTT
v_call: TRBV29-1; j_call: TRBJ2-7; clone_size: few; d_call: TRBD1; cdr3_length: 15; cdr3_aa: CSVEDSGQGDYEQYF; cdr3_nt: TGCAGCGTTGAAGATTCGGGACAGGGTGACTACGAGCAGTACTTC
v_call: TRBV15; j_call: TRBJ1-2; clone_size: few; d_call: .; cdr3_length: 13; cdr3_aa: CATNQGQDYGYTF; cdr3_nt: TGTGCCACCAATCAGGGGCAGGACTATGGCTACACCTTC
v_call: TRBV6-6; j_call: TRBJ1-2; clone_size: few; d_call: TRBD1; cdr3_length: 15; cdr3_aa: CASSDRTGGGYGYTF; cdr3_nt: TGTGCCAGCAGCGATCGGACAGGGGGGGGCTATGGCTACACCTTC
v_call: TRBV9; j_call: TRBJ2-1; clone_size: .; d_call: .; cdr3_length: 16; cdr3_aa: CASSVARDRPYNEQFF; cdr3_nt: TGTGCCAGCAGCGTAGCCCGGGACCGACCCTACAATGAGCAGTTCTTC
v_call: TRBV14; j_call: TRBJ2-3; clone_size: .; d_call: TRBD1; cdr3_length: 16; cdr3_aa: CASSQGDRGGADTQYF; cdr3_nt: TGTGCCAGCAGCCAAGGGGACAGGGGAGGTGCAGATACGCAGTATTTT
v_call: TRBV2; j_call: TRBJ1-1; clone_size: .; d_call: .; cdr3_length: 15; cdr3_aa: CASSEVGQPNTEAFF; cdr3_nt: TGTGCCAGCAGTGAGGTGGGGCAGCCGAACACTGAAGCTTTCTTT
v_call: TRBV2; j_call: TRBJ1-2; clone_size: few; d_call: .; cdr3_length: 13; cdr3_aa: CASRGTGVDGYTF; cdr3_nt: TGTGCCAGCAGAGGGACGGGAGTGGATGGCTACACCTTC
v_call: TRBV19; j_call: TRBJ2-1; clone_size: .; d_call: .; cdr3_length: 15; cdr3_aa: CASNQPGLYANEQFF; cdr3_nt: TGTGCCAGTAATCAACCGGGACTTTACGCCAATGAGCAGTTCTTC
v_call: TRBV5-4; j_call: TRBJ1-2; clone_size: .; d_call: TRBD1; cdr3_length: 15; cdr3_aa: CASRGGTGMSGGYTF; cdr3_nt: TGTGCCAGCAGGGGGGGGACAGGAATGTCAGGAGGCTACACCTTC
v_call: TRBV7-2; j_call: TRBJ2-1; clone_size: .; d_call: .; cdr3_length: 11; cdr3_aa: CASEVVGEQFF; cdr3_nt: TGTGCCAGCGAAGTAGTCGGTGAGCAGTTCTTC
v_call: TRBV7-2; j_call: TRBJ1-4; clone_size: .; d_call: .; cdr3_length: 18; cdr3_aa: CASSLDARTLPTNEKLFF; cdr3_nt: TGTGCCAGCAGCTTGGACGCTCGAACCCTTCCAACTAATGAAAAACTGTTTTTT
v_call: TRBV7-3; j_call: TRBJ2-2; clone_size: .; d_call: .; cdr3_length: 13; cdr3_aa: CASSPRGIGELFF; cdr3_nt: TGTGCCAGCAGCCCTCGGGGTATCGGGGAGCTGTTTTTT
v_call: TRBV9; j_call: TRBJ2-7; clone_size: .; d_call: .; cdr3_length: 14; cdr3_aa: CASSVGQASYEQYF; cdr3_nt: TGTGCCAGCAGCGTAGGCCAAGCATCCTACGAGCAGTACTTC
v_call: TRBV5-4; j_call: TRBJ2-3; clone_size: .; d_call: TRBD2; cdr3_length: 13; cdr3_aa: CASSRTGGDTQYF; cdr3_nt: TGTGCCAGCAGCCGTACGGGGGGAGATACGCAGTATTTT
v_call: TRBV11-3; j_call: TRBJ2-5; clone_size: .; d_call: .; cdr3_length: 16; cdr3_aa: CASSLVVVGGVETQYF; cdr3_nt: TGTGCCAGCAGCTTAGTTGTTGTTGGCGGGGTTGAGACCCAGTACTTC
v_call: TRBV7-9; j_call: TRBJ2-3; clone_size: .; d_call: TRBD2; cdr3_length: 17; cdr3_aa: CASSLEIAGDRTDTQYF; cdr3_nt: TGTGCCAGCAGCCTGGAGATAGCGGGGGACCGCACAGATACGCAGTATTTT
v_call: TRBV4-1; j_call: TRBJ1-6; clone_size: few; d_call: .; cdr3_length: 16; cdr3_aa: CASSQDPTVKGPPLHF; cdr3_nt: TGCGCCAGCAGCCAAGACCCGACAGTTAAAGGCCCACCCCTCCACTTT
v_call: TRBV5-5; j_call: TRBJ1-3; clone_size: once; d_call: .; cdr3_length: 16; cdr3_aa: CASFRGGSSSGNTIYF; cdr3_nt: TGTGCCAGCTTCAGGGGAGGGTCGTCCTCTGGAAACACCATATATTTT
v_call: TRBV7-7; j_call: TRBJ1-6; clone_size: .; d_call: .; cdr3_length: 16; cdr3_aa: CASSLPLTVPNSPLHF; cdr3_nt: TGTGCTAGCAGCTTACCACTGACCGTTCCTAATTCACCCCTCCACTTT
v_call: TRBV2; j_call: TRBJ2-4; clone_size: .; d_call: .; cdr3_length: 14; cdr3_aa: CASSEGGYKNIQYF; cdr3_nt: TGTGCCAGCAGTGAAGGGGGGTACAAAAACATTCAGTACTTC
v_call: TRBV18; j_call: TRBJ2-2; clone_size: once; d_call: TRBD1; cdr3_length: 16; cdr3_aa: CASSPGQGQYTGELFF; cdr3_nt: TGTGCCAGCTCACCTGGTCAGGGACAGTATACCGGGGAGCTGTTTTTT
v_call: TRBV25-1; j_call: TRBJ1-2; clone_size: once; d_call: TRBD1; cdr3_length: 12; cdr3_aa: CASPGQDYGYTF; cdr3_nt: TGTGCCAGCCCGGGACAGGACTATGGCTACACCTTC
v_call: TRBV2; j_call: TRBJ1-6; clone_size: once; d_call: .; cdr3_length: 14; cdr3_aa: CASRETGILSPLHF; cdr3_nt: TGTGCCAGCAGGGAGACAGGTATACTCTCACCCCTCCACTTT
v_call: TRBV6-5; j_call: TRBJ1-4; clone_size: .; d_call: .; cdr3_length: 15; cdr3_aa: CASSPTWTDDEKLFF; cdr3_nt: TGTGCCAGCAGTCCCACCTGGACAGATGATGAAAAACTGTTTTTT
v_call: TRBV25-1; j_call: TRBJ1-1; clone_size: few; d_call: TRBD1; cdr3_length: 14; cdr3_aa: CASSSLGTGTLAFF; cdr3_nt: TGTGCCAGCAGCTCATTAGGGACAGGGACGTTGGCTTTCTTT
v_call: TRBV19; j_call: TRBJ1-2; clone_size: few; d_call: .; cdr3_length: 15; cdr3_aa: CASSISGAQVYGYTF; cdr3_nt: TGTGCCAGTAGTATTTCCGGGGCGCAGGTTTATGGCTACACCTTC
v_call: TRBV4-2; j_call: TRBJ2-7; clone_size: .; d_call: TRBD2; cdr3_length: 15; cdr3_aa: CASSQLTSGGYEQYF; cdr3_nt: TGTGCCAGCAGCCAACTAACTAGCGGGGGTTACGAGCAGTACTTC
v_call: TRBV7-9; j_call: TRBJ1-6; clone_size: few; d_call: .; cdr3_length: 16; cdr3_aa: CASSSGLGQRNSPLHF; cdr3_nt: TGTGCCAGCAGCTCCGGACTAGGACAGCGAAATTCACCCCTCCACTTT